The T cell receptor beta chain under discussion was sequenced for a study of shared T cell receptors in the human thymus. TCRdb's table, derived via immunoSEQ multiplex PCR, lists solely in-frame clones and lacks some. The sample holds hundreds of thousands of clones, approximately 95% seen once. This sequence originates from a human donor. The sequencing input was thymocytes.

The CDR3 coding sequence is TGCGCCAGCACCCTCCGTAGCGGGGTGCCGGGAGATGAGCAGTTCTTC. The encoded protein is CASTLRSGVPGDEQFF. The gene calls are TRBV5-1 and TRBJ2-1; 8 bases agree with TRBD2. CDR1 is SGHRS and CDR2 is YFSETQ in the germline V gene. The CDR3 length is 16 residues. V gave up 6 bases and J gave up 8 bases; unmatched junction bases: 16.